This TCR beta chain was profiled in a study of blood T cell repertoires in COVID-19. Germline CDR1 MDHEN, CDR2 SYDVKM. The CDR3 contains 17 residues. V shed 1 base and J shed 7 bases, with 19 bases lying between them. Sequenced by immunoSEQ multiplex PCR; TCRdb stores in-frame clones only, minus some. The repertoire consists of 55,000 to 75,000 clones, with about 80% occurring once and the leading ten covering 8% to 10%. The V call is TRBV28, the J call TRBJ1-4, with TRBD1 as a possible D gene (5 bases). This receptor was obtained from a man older than 75 with COVID-19, enrolled during active disease. The sample comprised peripheral blood. The CDR3 protein is CASSLFGMAGGGEKLFF. The CDR3, as DNA: TGTGCCAGCAGTTTATTTGGGATGGCGGGGGGAGGTGAAAAACTGTTTTTT.